The 25 T cell receptor beta chains presented below share a single source sample, sequenced in a study of T cells after yellow fever vaccination. Each CDR3 protein gets one entry after TCRdb re-called the 5' RACE reads with MiXCR. Here the sample spans about 320,000 distinct CDR3 sequences, approximately 4% being singletons. The specimen comprised PBMCs, sampled 15 days after the yellow fever booster vaccination. The receptors derive from a man younger than 35 who received the YFV17D yellow fever vaccine.

This clonotype appeared a few times. The gene calls are TRBV7-9 and TRBJ1-2, with TRBD1 matching 8 bases. The trim removed 7 bases at V and 6 bases at J, leaving 13 bases unmatched. This CDR3 is 15 amino acids long. Germline CDR1 reads SEHNR; CDR2 reads FQNEAQ (reference sequence). The CDR3 region is CASTRRLGQANGYTF. The DNA for the CDR3 is TGTGCCAGCACCCGGCGGCTGGGACAGGCAAATGGCTACACCTTC.

This clonotype was seen repeatedly, ten times or more. The chain employs TRBV5-1 and TRBJ2-2, with D uncertain. The V end lost 6 bases, the J end lost 1 base, and 10 bases lay between the germline ends. CDR1 and CDR2 from the germline V gene are SGHRS and YFSETQ. The CDR3 extends over 14 amino acids. CDR3 sequence reads: CASTRAQNTGELFF. CDR3 nucleotides: TGCGCCAGCACCCGGGCGCAGAACACCGGGGAGCTGTTTTTT.

This clonotype has ten or more counts. This rearrangement joins TRBV7-3 to TRBJ2-1; 9 positions match TRBD2. The CDR3 sequence is 16 residues long. V shed 5 bases and J 6 bases; nucleotides not matched to a gene: 11. The germline V gene encodes CDR1 SGHTA and CDR2 FQGTGA. DNA for the CDR3: TGTGCCAGCAGCCGAAGGGGTAGCGGGGGCGGCAATGAGCAGTTCTTC. Its translation: CASSRRGSGGGNEQFF.

This clonotype has at least ten counts. The CDR3 protein is CSVEPARDSPEETQYF. Written as DNA, the CDR3 is TGCAGCGTTGAACCGGCTCGGGACTCCCCCGAAGAGACCCAGTACTTC. The chain combines TRBV29-1 with TRBJ2-5, with a tentative D call TRBD2 (6 bases). This CDR3 spans 16 amino acids. V dropped 2 bases and J dropped 3 bases, with 19 bases sitting between them. Germline CDR1 is SQVTM and CDR2 is ANQGSEA.

About this clonotype: A read error may be the cause here, since a much bigger clone is one base away. The genes are TRBV20-1 and TRBJ2-1, with TRBD2 identical over 11 bases. Germline CDR1 and CDR2: DFQATT and SNEGSKA (reference sequence). The CDR3 runs to 13 residues. The CDR3 DNA reads as TGCTGTGCTAGACTAGCGGGGTCCAATGAGCAGTTCTTC. Amino acids: CCARLAGSNEQFF.

This clonotype was found a few times. The V gene is TRBV2, the J gene TRBJ1-1; no clear D. V lost 6 bases and J lost 5, with 13 bases in between. The length of the CDR3 is 13 residues. Looked up from germline, CDR1 is SNHLY and CDR2 is FYNNEI. CDR3 loop: CASRTASGTEAFF. CDR3 nucleotides: TGTGCCAGCAGAACAGCCTCTGGGACTGAAGCTTTCTTT.

This clonotype was seen many times. The V gene is TRBV7-2, the J gene TRBJ2-6, with no clear D. This CDR3 is 15 amino acids long. With 2 bases removed from V and 2 bases from J, the gap between germline ends came to 7 bases. The V gene's germline CDR1 is SGHTA and CDR2 FQGNSA. CDR3 nucleotides: TGTGCCAGCAGCTTACAATCCACTGGGGCCAACGTCCTGACTTTC. Amino acids: CASSLQSTGANVLTF.

This chain links TRBV3-1 with TRBJ1-2; D unresolved. The CDR3 is 15 amino acids. Per germline, CDR1 LGHDT and CDR2 YNNKEL (reference sequence). V dropped 1 base and J dropped 7 bases, with 16 bases sitting between them. CDR3 nucleotide sequence: TGTGCCAGCAGCCAAGGCCCTGACGGAGGGTCTGGCTACACCTTC. Translating gives CASSQGPDGGSGYTF.

This clonotype was found many times. The chain employs TRBV30 and TRBJ2-3, with D possibly TRBD1 on 7 matching bases. V was cut by 1 base and J by 4 bases, with 15 bases left in between. This CDR3 is 15 amino acids long. Germline assignment: CDR1 GTSNPN and CDR2 SVGIG (reference sequence). In nucleotides, the CDR3 is TGTGCCTGGAGTGGCGCAGGGGGGTTCGCAGATACGCAGTATTTT. It codes for CAWSGAGGFADTQYF. The full variable domain, its missing parts supplied by reference TRBV30 and TRBJ2-3, is SQTIHQWPATLVQPVGSPLSLECTVEGTSNPNLYWYRQAAGRGLQLLFYSVGIGQISSEVPQNLSASRPQDRQFILSSKKLLLSDSGFYLCAWSGAGGFADTQYFGPGTRLTVL.

CDR3 sequence: CASSGSGGRTDTQYF. The DNA for the CDR3 is TGTGCCAGCAGCGGTAGCGGGGGGCGCACAGATACGCAGTATTTT. The chain is built from TRBV7-8 and TRBJ2-3, with 10 bases fitting TRBD2. This CDR3 is 15 amino acids long. V trimming: 5 bases; J trimming: 1 base; junction bases outside the gene matches: 3. Germline lookup yields CDR1 SGHVS and CDR2 FQNEAQ.

J is TRBJ1-5 and V is TRBV7-9; no clear D. The germline V gene has CDR1 SEHNR and CDR2 FQNEAQ (reference sequence). Trimming took 5 bases from V and 4 from J, leaving 15 bases between them. The CDR3 runs 15 residues. The CDR3 region is CASSLDGLANQPQHF. The CDR3 DNA sequence: TGTGCCAGCAGCCTGGACGGCCTAGCAAATCAGCCCCAGCATTTT.

This clonotype was detected a few times. The J gene is TRBJ2-2, the V gene TRBV4-2, with D perhaps matching TRBD2 (5 bases). This CDR3 region has 14 residues. Trimming cost V 1 base and J 6 bases, with 9 bases left between them. Germline V gene data show CDR1 as LGHNA and CDR2 as YNFKEQ. The CDR3 sequence is CASSQVASPGELFF. The CDR3 DNA is TGTGCCAGCAGCCAAGTTGCTAGCCCCGGGGAGCTGTTTTTT.

The sample holds many counts of this clonotype. The chain carries TRBV9 and TRBJ2-4; tentative D call: TRBD2 (6 bases). This CDR3 is built from 18 residues. Per the germline V gene, CDR1 is SGDLS and CDR2 is YYNGEE. The ends were cut back, 3 bases at V and 0 bases at J, with 19 bases in the middle. The CDR3 loop reads CASSEGGGGLLAKNIQYF. The CDR3 DNA sequence: TGTGCCAGCAGCGAGGGAGGTGGGGGACTTTTAGCCAAAAACATTCAGTACTTC.

This clonotype was seen ten or more times. The gene calls are TRBV6-2 or TRBV6-3 and TRBJ2-7; 8 bases match TRBD1. Germline-derived CDR1 and CDR2 are MNHEY and SVGEGT. The length of the CDR3 is 15 residues. With 0 bases clipped from V and 2 bases from J, the junction kept 3 bases outside the gene matches. CDR3: CASSYSIQGAYEQYF. The CDR3 bases are TGTGCCAGCAGTTACTCTATACAGGGGGCCTACGAGCAGTACTTC.

The chain employs TRBV11-2 and TRBJ2-3; possibly TRBD1 for D (5 bases). The germline V gene encodes CDR1 SGHAT and CDR2 FQNNGV. The CDR3 contains 16 residues. V was trimmed by 5 bases and J by 6 bases, leaving 21 bases between them. This chain's CDR3 is CASSHYTGGAQDTQYF. As DNA, the CDR3 is TGTGCCAGCAGCCATTATACGGGTGGGGCACAGGATACGCAGTATTTT.

The V gene is TRBV2, the J gene TRBJ2-2, with D possibly TRBD1 on 6 matching bases. V dropped 6 bases and J dropped 1 base, with 12 bases sitting between them. CDR1 and CDR2 from the germline V gene are SNHLY and FYNNEI. CDR3 length: 15 residues. In nucleotides, the CDR3 is TGTGCCAGCAGGGGAACGGGACAGAACACCGGGGAGCTGTTTTTT. The encoded protein is CASRGTGQNTGELFF.

This clonotype was counted many times. Written as DNA, the CDR3 is TGTGCCAGCAGCTCCCTTTCTGGGGGGCGAGATACGCAGTATTTT. Amino acids: CASSSLSGGRDTQYF. V gene TRBV7-6 combines with J gene TRBJ2-3, with D perhaps assigned TRBD1 or TRBD2 (6 bases each). Per the germline V gene, CDR1 is SGHVS and CDR2 is FNYEAQ. Trimming took 4 bases from V and 5 from J, leaving 16 bases between them. There are 15 residues in the CDR3.

This clonotype was counted only a few times. The gene calls are TRBV29-1 and TRBJ2-3; 9 bases are shared with TRBD2. This CDR3 spans 15 amino acids. From germline, CDR1 is SQVTM and CDR2 ANQGSEA. V was clipped by 5 bases and J by 2 bases; unmatched bases: 8. CDR3 in amino acids: CSVSKAGGYTDTQYF. Written as DNA, the CDR3 is TGCAGCGTTTCAAAAGCGGGGGGTTACACAGATACGCAGTATTTT.

This chain links TRBV25-1 with TRBJ1-1; perhaps TRBD1 as D (5 bases). The CDR3 covers 13 residues. Germline V CDR1 and CDR2: MGHDK, SYGVNS. Trimming stripped 5 bases from V and 7 bases from J, with 14 bases between. CDR3 bases: TGTGCCAGCAGTCCCGGGGGGGGGAGTGAAGCTTTCTTT. This codes for CASSPGGGSEAFF.

This clonotype was picked up a small number of times. This rearrangement joins TRBV12-3 or TRBV12-4 to TRBJ1-1; TRBD1 matches at 7 bases. V lost 6 bases, J lost 7 bases, and 14 bases stayed unmatched. The CDR3 loop spans 15 amino acids. CDR3 region: CASRERSGQSFEAFF. In nucleotides, the CDR3 is TGTGCCAGCAGAGAAAGGTCGGGACAGAGTTTTGAAGCTTTCTTT.

This clonotype occurred many times. This chain uses TRBV2 with TRBJ2-1, with 12 bases matching TRBD2. Trimming at V came to 6 bases and at J to 3 bases, leaving 0 bases not matched to a gene. CDR3 length: 14 amino acids. Germline assignment: CDR1 SNHLY and CDR2 FYNNEI. This CDR3 reads CASRTSGGYNEQFF. For the CDR3, the DNA is TGTGCCAGCAGGACTAGCGGGGGCTACAATGAGCAGTTCTTC.

The CDR3 nucleotides are TGTGCCAGCAGCTATGGACAGGAAGAGACCCAGTACTTC. Residues: CASSYGQEETQYF. The chain combines TRBV11-2 with TRBJ2-5; 7 bases align to TRBD1. CDR3 length: 13 residues. V lost 4 bases to trimming and J lost 3 bases; unmatched junction nucleotides: 2. Germline V gene data show CDR1 as SGHAT and CDR2 as FQNNGV.

There are a few counts of this clonotype. The chain joins TRBV25-1 to TRBJ2-6; D remains unclear. Trimming took 4 bases from V and 2 from J, leaving 3 bases between them. The length of the CDR3 is 13 residues. Germline V gene sequence: CDR1 MGHDK, CDR2 SYGVNS. CDR3 sequence reads: CASSATGANVLTF. The CDR3 region has the DNA TGTGCCAGCAGTGCCACTGGGGCCAACGTCCTGACTTTC.

The table lists this clonotype with many counts. V usage is TRBV7-2 and J usage is TRBJ2-1; 10 bases are a match to TRBD1. The length of the CDR3 is 14 residues. CDR1 and CDR2 (germline): SGHTA, FQGNSA. V lost 5 bases and J lost 7; bases outside the gene matches: 5. The CDR3 nucleotides read TGTGCCAGCAGCCGACAGGGGGCGGGAAATGAGCAGTTCTTC. It yields the protein CASSRQGAGNEQFF. Variable domain in full (rest from reference TRBV7-2 and TRBJ2-1): GAGVSQSPSNKVTEKGKDVELRCDPISGHTALYWYRQSLGQGLEFLIYFQGNSAPDKSGLPSDRFSAERTGGSVSTLTIQRTQQEDSAVYLCASSRQGAGNEQFFGPGTRLTVL.

The chain combines TRBV10-2 with TRBJ1-1; D might be TRBD1 (5 bases). V lost 4 bases and J lost 5, with 14 bases in between. From germline, CDR1 is WSHSY and CDR2 SAAADI. The CDR3 is 14 residues long. The CDR3 DNA reads as TGCGCCAGCAGTGGACGGGGCGCGTGGACTGAAGCTTTCTTT. The encoded protein is CASSGRGAWTEAFF.